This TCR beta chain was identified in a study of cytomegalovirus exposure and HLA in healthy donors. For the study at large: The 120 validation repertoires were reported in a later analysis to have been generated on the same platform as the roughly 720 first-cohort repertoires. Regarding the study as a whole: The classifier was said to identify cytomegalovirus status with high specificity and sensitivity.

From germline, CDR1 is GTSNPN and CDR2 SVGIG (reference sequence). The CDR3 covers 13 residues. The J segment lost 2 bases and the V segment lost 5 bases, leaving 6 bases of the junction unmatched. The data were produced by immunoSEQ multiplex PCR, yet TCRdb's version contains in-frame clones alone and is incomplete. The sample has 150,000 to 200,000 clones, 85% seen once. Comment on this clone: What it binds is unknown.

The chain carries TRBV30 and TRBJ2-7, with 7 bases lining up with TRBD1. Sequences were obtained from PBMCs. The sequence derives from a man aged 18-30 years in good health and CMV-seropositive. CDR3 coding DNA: TGTGCCTGGGCTCGGGACAGCACCTACGAGCAGTACTTC. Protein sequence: CAWARDSTYEQYF.